The clone carrying this T cell receptor (beta chain) is labeled large (0.1 to 1%). Its target is not known. This record belongs to a study of T cells in localized non-small cell lung cancer. General observations from the study: Elevated circulating T cell density in blood was associated with longer overall survival.

Per the germline V gene, CDR1 is MDHEN and CDR2 is SYDVKM. CDR3 size: 14 residues. The J segment lost 5 bases and the V segment lost 6 bases, leaving 10 bases of the junction unmatched. The data were produced by immunoSEQ multiplex PCR, yet TCRdb's version contains in-frame clones alone and is incomplete. The table lists about 2,600 clones, around a quarter of them singletons. Sequencing used lung tumor tissue, obtained before any cancer treatment. This sequence joins TRBV28 and TRBJ2-7, with 7 bases identical to TRBD1. The TCR was taken from a male donor at least 60 years old with stage III squamous cell lung carcinoma. As DNA, the CDR3 is TGTGCCAGCAGCCACAACAGGGGAACCCACGAGCAGTACTTC. It yields the protein CASSHNRGTHEQYF.